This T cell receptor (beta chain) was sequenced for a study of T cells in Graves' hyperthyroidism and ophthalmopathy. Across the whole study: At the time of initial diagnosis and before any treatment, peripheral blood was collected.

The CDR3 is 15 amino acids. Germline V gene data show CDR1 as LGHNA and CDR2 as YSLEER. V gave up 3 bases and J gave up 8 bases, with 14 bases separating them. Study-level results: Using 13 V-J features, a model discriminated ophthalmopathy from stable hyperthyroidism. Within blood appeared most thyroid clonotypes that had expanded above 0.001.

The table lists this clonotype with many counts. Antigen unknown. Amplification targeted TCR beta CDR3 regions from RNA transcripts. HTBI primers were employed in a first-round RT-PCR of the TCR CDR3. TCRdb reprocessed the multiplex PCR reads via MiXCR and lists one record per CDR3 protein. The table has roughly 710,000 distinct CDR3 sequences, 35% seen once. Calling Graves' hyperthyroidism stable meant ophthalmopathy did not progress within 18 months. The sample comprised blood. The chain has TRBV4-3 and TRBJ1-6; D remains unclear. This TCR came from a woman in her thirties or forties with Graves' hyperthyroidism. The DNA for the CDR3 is TGCGCCAGCAGCCACTCCAGGACGGATTATTCACCCCTCCACTTT. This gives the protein CASSHSRTDYSPLHF.